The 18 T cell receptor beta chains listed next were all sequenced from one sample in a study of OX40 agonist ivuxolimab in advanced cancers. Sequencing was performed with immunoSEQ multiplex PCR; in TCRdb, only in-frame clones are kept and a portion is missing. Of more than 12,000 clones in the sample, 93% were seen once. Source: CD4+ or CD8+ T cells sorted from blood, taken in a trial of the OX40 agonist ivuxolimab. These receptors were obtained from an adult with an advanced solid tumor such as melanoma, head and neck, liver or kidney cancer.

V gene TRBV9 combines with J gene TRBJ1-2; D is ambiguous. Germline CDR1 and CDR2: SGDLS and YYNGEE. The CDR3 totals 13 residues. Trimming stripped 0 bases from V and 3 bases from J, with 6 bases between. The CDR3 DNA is TGTGCCAGCAGCGTAGACTACGACTATGGCTACACCTTC. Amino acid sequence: CASSVDYDYGYTF.

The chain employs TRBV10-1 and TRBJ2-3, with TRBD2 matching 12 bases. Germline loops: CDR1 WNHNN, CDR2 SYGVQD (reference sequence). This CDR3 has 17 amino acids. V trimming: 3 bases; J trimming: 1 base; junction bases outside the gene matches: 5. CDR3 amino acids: CASSDWTSGMGTDTQYF. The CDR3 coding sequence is TGCGCCAGCAGTGACTGGACTAGCGGGATGGGCACAGATACGCAGTATTTT.

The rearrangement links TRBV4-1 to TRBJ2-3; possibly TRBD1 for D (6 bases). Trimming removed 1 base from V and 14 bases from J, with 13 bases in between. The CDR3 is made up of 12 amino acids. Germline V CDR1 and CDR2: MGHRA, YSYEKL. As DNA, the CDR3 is TGCGCCAGCAGCCAAGGAGGGGGACCTGGGTATTTT. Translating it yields CASSQGGGPGYF.

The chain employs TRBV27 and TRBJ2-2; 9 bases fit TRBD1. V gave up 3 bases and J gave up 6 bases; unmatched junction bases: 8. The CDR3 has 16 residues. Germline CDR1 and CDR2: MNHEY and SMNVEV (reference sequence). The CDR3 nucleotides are TGTGCCAGCAGTTTCCTCTCCGGGACAGGGTCCGGGGAGCTGTTTTTT. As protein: CASSFLSGTGSGELFF.

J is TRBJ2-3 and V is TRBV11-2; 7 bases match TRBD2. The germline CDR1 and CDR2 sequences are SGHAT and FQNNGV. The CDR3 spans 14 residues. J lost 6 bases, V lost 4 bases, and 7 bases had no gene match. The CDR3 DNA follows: TGTGCCAGCAGCTCCCCGGGAGCGGGGGATACGCAGTATTTT. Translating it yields CASSSPGAGDTQYF.

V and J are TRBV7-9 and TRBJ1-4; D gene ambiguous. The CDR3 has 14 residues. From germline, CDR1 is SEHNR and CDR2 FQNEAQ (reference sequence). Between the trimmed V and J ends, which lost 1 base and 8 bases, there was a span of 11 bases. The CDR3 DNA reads TGTGCCAGCAGCTTAGTACCAGAGGGAGAAAAACTGTTTTTT. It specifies CASSLVPEGEKLFF.

DNA of the CDR3: TGTGCCAGCAGCCCGGGGGGGGGCTACGAGCAGTACTTC. It is translated as CASSPGGGYEQYF. J is TRBJ2-7 and V is TRBV7-7; 8 positions match TRBD2. Germline-derived CDR1 and CDR2 are SSHAT and FNYEAQ (reference sequence). Trimming at V came to 5 bases and at J to 3 bases, leaving 3 bases not matched to a gene. The CDR3 has 13 residues.

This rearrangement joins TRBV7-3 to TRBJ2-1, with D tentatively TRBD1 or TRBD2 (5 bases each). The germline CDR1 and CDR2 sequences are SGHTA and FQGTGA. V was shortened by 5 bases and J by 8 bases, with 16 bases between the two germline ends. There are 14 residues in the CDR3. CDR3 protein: CASSQGTSPHEQFF. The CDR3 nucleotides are TGTGCCAGCAGCCAAGGGACCTCTCCCCATGAGCAGTTCTTC.

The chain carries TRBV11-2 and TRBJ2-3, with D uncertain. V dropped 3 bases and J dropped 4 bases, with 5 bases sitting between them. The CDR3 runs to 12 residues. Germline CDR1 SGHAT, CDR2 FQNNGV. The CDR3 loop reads CASSLISDTQYF. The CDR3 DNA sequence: TGTGCCAGCAGCTTGATCTCAGATACGCAGTATTTT.

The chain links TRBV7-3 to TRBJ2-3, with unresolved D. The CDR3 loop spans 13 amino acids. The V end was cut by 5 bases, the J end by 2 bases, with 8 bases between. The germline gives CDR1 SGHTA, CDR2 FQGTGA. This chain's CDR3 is CASSPDTTDTQYF. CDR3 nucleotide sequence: TGTGCCAGCAGCCCCGACACCACAGATACGCAGTATTTT. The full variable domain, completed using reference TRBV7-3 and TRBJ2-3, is GAGVSQTPSNKVTEKGKYVELRCDPISGHTALYWYRQSLGQGPEFLIYFQGTGAADDSGLPNDRFFAVRPEGSVSTLKIQRTERGDSAVYLCASSPDTTDTQYFGPGTRLTVL.

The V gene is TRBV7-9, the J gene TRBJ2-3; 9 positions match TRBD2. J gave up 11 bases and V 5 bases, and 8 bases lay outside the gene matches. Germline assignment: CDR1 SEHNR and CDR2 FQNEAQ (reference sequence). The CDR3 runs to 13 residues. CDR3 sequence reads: CASSPRTSELQYF. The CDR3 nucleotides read TGTGCCAGCAGCCCGCGGACTAGCGAACTGCAGTATTTT.

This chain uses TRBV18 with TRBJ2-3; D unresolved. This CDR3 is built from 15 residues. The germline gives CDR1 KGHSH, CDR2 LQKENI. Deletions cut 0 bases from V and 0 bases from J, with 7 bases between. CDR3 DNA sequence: TGTGCCAGCTCACCACCGACGGTTAGCACAGATACGCAGTATTTT. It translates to CASSPPTVSTDTQYF. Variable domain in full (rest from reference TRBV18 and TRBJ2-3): NAGVMQNPRHLVRRRGQEARLRCSPMKGHSHVYWYRQLPEEGLKFMVYLQKENIIDESGMPKERFSAEFPKEGPSILRIQQVVRGDSAAYFCASSPPTVSTDTQYFGPGTRLTVL.

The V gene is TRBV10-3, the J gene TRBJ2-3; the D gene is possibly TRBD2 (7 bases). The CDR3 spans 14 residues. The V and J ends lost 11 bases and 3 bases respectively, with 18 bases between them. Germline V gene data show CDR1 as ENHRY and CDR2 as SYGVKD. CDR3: CASALGGVTDTQYF. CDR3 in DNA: TGTGCCTCTGCCTTAGGGGGGGTGACAGATACGCAGTATTTT.

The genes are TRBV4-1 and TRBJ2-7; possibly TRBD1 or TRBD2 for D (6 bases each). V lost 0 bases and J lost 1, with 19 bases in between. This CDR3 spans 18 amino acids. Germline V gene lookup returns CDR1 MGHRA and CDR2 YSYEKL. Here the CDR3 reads CASSQEAPDRLGSYEQYF. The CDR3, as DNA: TGCGCCAGCAGCCAAGAAGCCCCGGACAGACTAGGGTCCTACGAGCAGTACTTC.

The CDR3 region has the DNA TGCGCCAGCAGCCCAGATGGTTCGGGGGCGAGTAATTCACCCCTCCACTTT. Amino acids: CASSPDGSGASNSPLHF. The rearrangement links TRBV4-1 to TRBJ1-6; a weak D match, TRBD1 (6 bases). This CDR3 comprises 17 residues. In germline, CDR1 is MGHRA, CDR2 YSYEKL. Trimming cost V 4 bases and J 6 bases, with 19 bases left between them.

This chain's CDR3 is CARRIRACRVGETQYF. The CDR3 DNA is TGTGCCCGCAGAATTAGGGCATGCAGGGTGGGAGAGACCCAGTACTTC. The chain links TRBV21-1 to TRBJ2-5; the table's D call, TRBD1, was not checked against the DNA. TRBV21-1 is noted as a pseudogene. CDR3 length equals 16 residues.

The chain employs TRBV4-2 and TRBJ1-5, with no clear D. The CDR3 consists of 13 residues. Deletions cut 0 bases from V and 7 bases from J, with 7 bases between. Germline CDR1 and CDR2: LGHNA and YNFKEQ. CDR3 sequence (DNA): TGTGCCAGCAGCCAAGATTCAAGCCAGCCCCAGCATTTT. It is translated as CASSQDSSQPQHF.

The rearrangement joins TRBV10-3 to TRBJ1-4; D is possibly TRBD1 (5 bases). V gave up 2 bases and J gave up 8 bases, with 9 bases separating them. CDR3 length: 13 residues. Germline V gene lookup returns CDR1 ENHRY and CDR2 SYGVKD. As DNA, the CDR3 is TGTGCCATCAGTGAGGGGGCTCGAGAAAAACTGTTTTTT. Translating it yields CAISEGAREKLFF.